This T cell receptor (beta chain) was captured in a study of PD-1 blockade in classical Hodgkin lymphoma. Findings and caveats of the study: Newly diagnosed patients were said to have less baseline TCR diversity than healthy donors did.

This table comes from immunoSEQ multiplex PCR, and its TCRdb copy is limited to in-frame clones, with some not included. The sample carries 15,000 to 17,000 clones, approximately 80% recorded once. The CDR3 totals 13 residues. No patient escaped relapse after autologous stem cell transplantation, and brentuximab vedotin exposure varied. This clone was recorded once. As yet, its antigen is unknown. The sequence was collected from a human donor with classical Hodgkin lymphoma. The material sequenced was peripheral blood mononuclear cells (PBMCs), taken before the second cycle of nivolumab. The J gene is TRBJ1-1, the V gene TRBV12-2. TRBV12-2 is a pseudogene segment. CDR3 in amino acids: CASRLVWVIEAFF. As DNA, the CDR3 is TGTGCAAGTCGCTTAGTATGGGTGATTGAAGCTTTCTTT.